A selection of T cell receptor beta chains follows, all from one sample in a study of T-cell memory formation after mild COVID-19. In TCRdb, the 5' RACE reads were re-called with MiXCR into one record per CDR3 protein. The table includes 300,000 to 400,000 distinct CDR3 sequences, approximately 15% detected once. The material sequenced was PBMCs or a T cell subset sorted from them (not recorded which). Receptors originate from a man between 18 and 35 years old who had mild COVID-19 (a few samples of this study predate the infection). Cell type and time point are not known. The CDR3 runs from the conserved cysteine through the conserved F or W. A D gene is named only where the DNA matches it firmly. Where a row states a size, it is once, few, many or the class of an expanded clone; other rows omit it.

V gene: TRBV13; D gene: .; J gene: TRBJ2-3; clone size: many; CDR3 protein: CASSLRAGSTDTQYF; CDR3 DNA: TGTGCCAGCAGCTTAAGGGCCGGCAGCACAGATACGCAGTATTTT
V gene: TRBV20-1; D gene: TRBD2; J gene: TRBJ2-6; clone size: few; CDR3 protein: CSAVLAGVTLGANVLTF; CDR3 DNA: TGCAGTGCTGTACTAGCGGGGGTTACCTTAGGGGCCAACGTCCTGACTTTC
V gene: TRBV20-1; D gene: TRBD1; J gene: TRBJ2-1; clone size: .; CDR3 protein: CSARSQGHYNEQFF; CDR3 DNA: TGCAGTGCTAGATCACAGGGGCACTACAATGAGCAGTTCTTC
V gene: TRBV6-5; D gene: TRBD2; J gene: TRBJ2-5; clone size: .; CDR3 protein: CASSYGLAGTQYF; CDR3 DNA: TGTGCCAGCAGTTACGGGCTAGCGGGGACCCAGTACTTC
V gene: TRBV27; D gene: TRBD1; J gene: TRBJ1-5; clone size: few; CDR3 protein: CASSSRRDRSYQPQHF; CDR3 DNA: TGTGCCAGCAGTTCTAGACGGGACAGGTCATATCAGCCCCAGCATTTT
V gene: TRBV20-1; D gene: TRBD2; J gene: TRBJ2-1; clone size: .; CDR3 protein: CSASTSGGYYNEQFF; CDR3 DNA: TGCAGTGCCTCGACTAGCGGGGGATATTACAATGAGCAGTTCTTC
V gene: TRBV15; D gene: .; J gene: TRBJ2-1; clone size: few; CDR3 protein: CATSSWGADEQFF; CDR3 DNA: TGTGCCACCAGCAGCTGGGGGGCAGATGAGCAGTTCTTC
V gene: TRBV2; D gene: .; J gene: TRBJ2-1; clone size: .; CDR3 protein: CASSQTVPEYNEQFF; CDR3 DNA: TGTGCCAGCAGCCAGACAGTCCCCGAGTACAATGAGCAGTTCTTC
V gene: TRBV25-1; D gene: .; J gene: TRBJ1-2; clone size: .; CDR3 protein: CASSGLGLGGYTF; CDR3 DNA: TGTGCCAGCAGCGGGTTGGGGTTAGGTGGCTACACCTTC
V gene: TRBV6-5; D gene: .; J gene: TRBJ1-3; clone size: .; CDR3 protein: CASSYSRGDGGLRGNTIYF; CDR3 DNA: TGTGCCAGCAGTTACTCGCGAGGCGACGGGGGCCTGAGGGGAAACACCATATATTTT
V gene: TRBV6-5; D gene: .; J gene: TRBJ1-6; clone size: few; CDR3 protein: CASSYSTLGHAGSPLHF; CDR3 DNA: TGTGCCAGCAGTTACTCGACACTCGGACATGCCGGGTCACCCCTCCACTTT
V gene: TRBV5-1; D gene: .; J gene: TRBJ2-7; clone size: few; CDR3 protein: CASSLDRYTSYEQYF; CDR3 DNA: TGCGCCAGCAGCTTGGACAGGTACACCTCCTACGAGCAGTACTTC
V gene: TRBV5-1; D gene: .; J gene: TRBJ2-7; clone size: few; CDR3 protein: CASSLVPGGDEQYF; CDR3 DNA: TGCGCCAGCAGCTTGGTCCCGGGTGGGGACGAGCAGTACTTC
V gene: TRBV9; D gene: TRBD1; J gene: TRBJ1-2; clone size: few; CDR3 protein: CASSVEDREYGYTF; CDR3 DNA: TGTGCCAGCAGCGTAGAAGACAGGGAATATGGCTACACCTTC
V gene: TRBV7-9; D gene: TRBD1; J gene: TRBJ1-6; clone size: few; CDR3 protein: CASTNGQGAPLHF; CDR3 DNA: TGTGCCAGCACCAATGGACAGGGAGCACCCCTCCACTTT
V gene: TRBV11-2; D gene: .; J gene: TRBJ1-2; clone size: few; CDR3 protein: CASSPTGGVYGYTF; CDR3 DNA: TGTGCCAGCAGCCCAACAGGAGGGGTCTATGGCTACACCTTC
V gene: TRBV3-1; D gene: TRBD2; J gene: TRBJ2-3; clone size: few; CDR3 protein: CASSQDWGSGGTDTQYF; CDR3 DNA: TGTGCCAGCAGCCAAGATTGGGGTAGCGGGGGGACAGATACGCAGTATTTT
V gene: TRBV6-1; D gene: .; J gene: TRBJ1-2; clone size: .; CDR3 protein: CASSEIRGVPNYGYTF; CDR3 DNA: TGTGCCAGCAGTGAGATTCGAGGGGTCCCGAACTATGGCTACACCTTC
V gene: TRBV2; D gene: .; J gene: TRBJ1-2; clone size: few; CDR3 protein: CASSTGPAVGYTF; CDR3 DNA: TGTGCCAGCAGTACCGGGCCAGCAGTTGGCTACACCTTC
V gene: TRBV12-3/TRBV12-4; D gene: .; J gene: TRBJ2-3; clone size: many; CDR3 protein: CASSHSAQVTDTQYF; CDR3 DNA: TGTGCCAGCAGCCACTCGGCGCAAGTCACAGATACGCAGTATTTT
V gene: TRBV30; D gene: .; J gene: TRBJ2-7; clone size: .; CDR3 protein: CAWIPGDYEQYF; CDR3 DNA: TGTGCCTGGATTCCGGGGGACTACGAGCAGTACTTC
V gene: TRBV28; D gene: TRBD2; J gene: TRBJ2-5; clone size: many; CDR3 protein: CASSKAGGSRETQYF; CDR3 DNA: TGTGCCAGCAGCAAAGCGGGGGGATCTCGAGAGACCCAGTACTTC
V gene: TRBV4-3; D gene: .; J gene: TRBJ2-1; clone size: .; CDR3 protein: CASSQLSTRQNEQFF; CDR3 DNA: TGCGCCAGCAGCCAACTATCGACTCGGCAAAATGAGCAGTTCTTC
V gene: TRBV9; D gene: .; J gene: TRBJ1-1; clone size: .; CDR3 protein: CASSVAWGGNTEAFF; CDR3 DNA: TGTGCCAGCAGCGTAGCTTGGGGAGGAAACACTGAAGCTTTCTTT
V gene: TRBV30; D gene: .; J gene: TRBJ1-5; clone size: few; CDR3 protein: CAWSVLGVEGQPQHF; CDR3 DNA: TGTGCCTGGAGTGTACTGGGTGTTGAAGGTCAGCCCCAGCATTTT
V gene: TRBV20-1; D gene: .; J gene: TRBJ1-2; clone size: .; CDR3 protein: CSAPDQKYYGYTF; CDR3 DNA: TGCAGTGCGCCGGATCAGAAATACTATGGCTACACCTTC
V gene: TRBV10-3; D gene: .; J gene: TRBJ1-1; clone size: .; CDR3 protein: CAISTPGRRNTEAFF; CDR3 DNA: TGTGCCATCAGCACCCCGGGGCGCCGAAACACTGAAGCTTTCTTT
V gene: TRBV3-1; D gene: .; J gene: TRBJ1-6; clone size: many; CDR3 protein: CASTPGRGNSPLHF; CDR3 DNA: TGTGCCAGCACCCCGGGACGGGGGAATTCACCCCTCCACTTT
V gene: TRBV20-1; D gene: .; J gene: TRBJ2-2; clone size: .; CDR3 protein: CSARGAGEHTGELFF; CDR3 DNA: TGCAGTGCTAGGGGGGCCGGAGAACACACCGGGGAGCTGTTTTTT
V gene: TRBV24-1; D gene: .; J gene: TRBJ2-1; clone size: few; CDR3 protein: CATSDLSSNSYNEQFF; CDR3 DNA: TGTGCCACCAGTGATCTTTCTAGTAACTCCTACAATGAGCAGTTCTTC
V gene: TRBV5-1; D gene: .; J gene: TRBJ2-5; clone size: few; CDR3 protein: CASSLEEYSRAETQYF; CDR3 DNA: TGCGCCAGCAGCTTGGAGGAGTACTCCCGGGCGGAGACCCAGTACTTC
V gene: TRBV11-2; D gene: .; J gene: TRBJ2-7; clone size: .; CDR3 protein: CASSLVGAGPYEQYF; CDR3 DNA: TGTGCCAGCAGCTTAGTCGGGGCAGGGCCGTACGAGCAGTACTTC
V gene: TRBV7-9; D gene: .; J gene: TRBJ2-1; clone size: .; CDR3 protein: CASSLGVTPWGAEQFF; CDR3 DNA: TGTGCCAGCAGCTTAGGGGTAACTCCCTGGGGGGCTGAGCAGTTCTTC
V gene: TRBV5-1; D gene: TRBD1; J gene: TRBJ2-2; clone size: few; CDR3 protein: CASSLRTGVSGELFF; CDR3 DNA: TGCGCCAGCAGCTTGAGGACAGGAGTGTCCGGGGAGCTGTTTTTT
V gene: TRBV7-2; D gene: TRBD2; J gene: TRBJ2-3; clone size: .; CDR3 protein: CASSLVTGGSTDTQYF; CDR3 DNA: TGTGCCAGCAGCTTAGTTACCGGGGGGAGCACAGATACGCAGTATTTT